This T cell receptor beta chain was found in a study of cytomegalovirus exposure and HLA in healthy donors. As for the study in general: T cells numbering approximately 170 million yielded 95 million to 140 million unique TCR beta sequences in an earlier analysis. General study findings and limits: About 87% or about 30% of the time was how often most TCR beta V segments were productive, according to an earlier analysis. Associated with cytomegalovirus, according to the listing, were 164 TCR beta chains.

Deletions cut 2 bases from V and 7 bases from J, with 8 bases between. The CDR3 covers 13 residues. Germline CDR1 MGHRA, CDR2 YSYEKL. Amplification used 60 Vbeta primers and 13 Jbeta primers. TCRdb's table, derived via immunoSEQ multiplex PCR, lists solely in-frame clones and lacks some. This table has 150,000 to 200,000 clones, under 85% appearing once. Comments on this clone: The antigen is not known.

The rearrangement joins TRBV4-1 to TRBJ1-4; the D is unclear. The sequence was collected from a female donor in good health and CMV-seronegative. Material for sequencing was PBMCs. DNA for the CDR3: TGCGCCAGCAGCCAACAGTTGCCTGAAAAACTGTTTTTT. Its translation: CASSQQLPEKLFF.